This TCR beta chain was found in a study of T cells in Graves' hyperthyroidism and ophthalmopathy. Study-level background: Upon initial diagnosis and before any treatment, peripheral blood was collected. Notes on the study in general: The model forecast ophthalmopathy, anticipating it by a median around 6.5 months before onset.

RNA transcripts gave rise to amplified TCR beta CDR3 regions. With the HTBI primer set, the TCR CDR3 went through a first round of RT-PCR. TCRdb reprocessed the multiplex PCR reads via MiXCR and lists one record per CDR3 protein. Among hundreds of thousands of distinct CDR3 sequences, roughly 15% were seen once, and the ten largest hold around 9.6%. The study enrolled patients aged 18 to 65 with newly diagnosed hyperthyroidism of under 2 months' duration. Orbital computed tomography, thyroid ultrasound, serum thyroxine and TRAb, and clinical symptoms together informed the diagnoses. In regard to this clonotype: Its specificity is unknown.

The receptor was isolated from a woman aged 18-29 years with Graves' hyperthyroidism. The sequenced material came from blood.

The DNA of the CDR3 is TGTGCCAGCAGCCGGGCCGGAGGGGGGACTGAAGCTTTCTTT. Translated, it gives CASSRAGGGTEAFF. J is TRBJ1-1 and V is TRBV5-6; D possibly corresponds to TRBD1 (6 bases). The CDR3 contains 14 residues. CDR1 and CDR2 (germline): SGHDT, YYEEEE. Trimming removed 4 bases from V and 5 bases from J, with 15 bases in between. The complete variable domain, with remaining parts taken from reference TRBV5-6 and TRBJ1-1, reads DAGVTQSPTHLIKTRGQQVTLRCSPKSGHDTVSWYQQALGQGPQFIFQYYEEEERQRGNFPDRFSGHQFPNYSSELNVNALLLGDSALYLCASSRAGGGTEAFFGQGTRLTVV.